The clone carrying this T cell receptor (beta chain) was seen repeatedly, ten times or more. UMIs and a universal primer site were added when TCR cDNA was made by 5'RACE template switching. TCRdb re-derived calls from the 5' RACE reads in MiXCR, one entry per CDR3 protein. The data show about 260,000 distinct CDR3 sequences, 3.6% seen once. In germline, CDR1 is SQVTM, CDR2 ANQGSEA. V trimming: 2 bases; J trimming: 1 base; junction bases outside the gene matches: 6. There are 16 residues in the CDR3. This entry comes from a study of T cells after yellow fever vaccination. The sample was PBMCs, taken 15 days after the yellow fever booster vaccination. This sequence joins TRBV29-1 and TRBJ2-2, with TRBD1 matching over 8 bases. The sequence came from a man younger than 30 who received the YFV17D yellow fever vaccine. The CDR3 region has the DNA TGCAGCGTTGAATTATATGGGACAGGGAACACCGGGGAGCTGTTTTTT. It specifies CSVELYGTGNTGELFF.